These T cell receptor beta chains were read from a single sample in a study of blood T cell repertoires in COVID-19. Some clones are missing from TCRdb's copy, which holds only in-frame ones; the method was immunoSEQ multiplex PCR. The repertoire includes fewer than 250,000 clones, around four fifths of them detected once, and 6% to 7% sits in the top ten. Material: peripheral blood. Receptor source: a woman aged 60-75 years with active or convalescent COVID-19. Both conserved end residues are part of each CDR3. D genes are given only for firm matches. Some rows mark clone size as missing; the rest say once, few, many or name a class of expanded clone.

CDR3 DNA | CDR3 protein | D gene | J gene | V gene | clone size
TGTGCCAGTAGTACTACTAGCGGGGGGGCCTACGGGGAGCTGTTTTTT | CASSTTSGGAYGELFF | TRBD2 | TRBJ2-2 | TRBV19 | -
TGTGCCACCAGCAGAGGCGGCGCGGGCACCGGGGAGCTGTTTTTT | CATSRGGAGTGELFF | - | TRBJ2-2 | TRBV15 | -
TGTGCCAGCAGCTTTTTAGACAGTAATTCACCCCTCCACTTT | CASSFLDSNSPLHF | - | TRBJ1-6 | TRBV5-6 | once
TGTGCCAGCAGCTTAGATAATGCTAGCGGCCAGGACGAGCAGTACTTC | CASSLDNASGQDEQYF | TRBD2 | TRBJ2-7 | TRBV11-2 | -
TGTGCCAGCAGTAGGACAGGGGTAGACACTGAAGCTTTCTTT | CASSRTGVDTEAFF | TRBD1 | TRBJ1-1 | TRBV2 | -
TGCGCCAGCAGCTGGGACAGGGGACCCTATGGCTACACCTTC | CASSWDRGPYGYTF | TRBD1 | TRBJ1-2 | TRBV5-1 | few
TGTGCCAGCAGGACTGTGCCCTTCTCTGGAAACACCATATATTTT | CASRTVPFSGNTIYF | - | TRBJ1-3 | TRBV2 | -
TGTGCCAGCAGCCAATTTGGTCGAGGGACTGAAGCTTTCTTT | CASSQFGRGTEAFF | - | TRBJ1-1 | TRBV16 | few
TGTGCTAGTGGTTTGGACCTGGGCCCTGGCTACACCTTC | CASGLDLGPGYTF | - | TRBJ1-2 | TRBV12-5 | -
TGTGCCAGCAGCTTTAGCGGGAGCGGCACCGGGGAGCTGTTTTTT | CASSFSGSGTGELFF | TRBD2 | TRBJ2-2 | TRBV7-3 | -
TGCGCCAGCAGTGAAAGACAGGGTGGCGAGACCCAGTACTTC | CASSERQGGETQYF | TRBD1 | TRBJ2-5 | TRBV10-1 | -